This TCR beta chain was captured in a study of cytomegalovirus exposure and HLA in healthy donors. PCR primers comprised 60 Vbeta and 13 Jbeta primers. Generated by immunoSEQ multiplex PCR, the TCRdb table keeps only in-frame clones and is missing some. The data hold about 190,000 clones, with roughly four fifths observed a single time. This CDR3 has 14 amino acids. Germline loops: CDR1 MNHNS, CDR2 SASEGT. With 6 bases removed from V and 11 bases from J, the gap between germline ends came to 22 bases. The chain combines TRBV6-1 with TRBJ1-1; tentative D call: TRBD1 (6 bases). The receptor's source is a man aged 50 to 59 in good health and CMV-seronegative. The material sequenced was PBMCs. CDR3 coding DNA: TGTGCCAGCAGCAAAAGCCCACAGGGAGTTGGGGCTTTCTTT. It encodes CASSKSPQGVGAFF.